This paragraph covers one T cell receptor beta chain sequence. This record belongs to a study of blood T cell repertoires in COVID-19. At the level of the study: Collection of acute and convalescent COVID-19 samples took place in the United States, Italy and Spain. Sources were T cells, B-cell-depleted T cells, or PBMCs; the material itself was cDNA or gDNA.

Clinical history reported by participants formed the basis on which cohorts were assigned. How the authors handled the data: By means of reference gene primer amplification, nucleated cell counts were estimated. Sequencing used immunoSEQ multiplex PCR; TCRdb keeps in-frame clones, though not all of them. That table gives V, J and clone size, and the DNA gave D and trimming. The table lists 250,000 or so clones, about 80% of them singletons. CDR3 length: 16 amino acids. Germline V gives CDR1 LGHNA, CDR2 YSLEER. V lost 3 bases and J lost 4; bases outside the gene matches: 4. Sequencing input: PBMCs or T cells enriched from blood (not recorded which). The sequence was collected from a woman in her thirties or forties who had been exposed to COVID-19. The gene calls are TRBV4-3 and TRBJ2-1; the match to TRBD2 covers 12 bases. The CDR3 protein is CASSHSLAGGYNEQFF. CDR3 DNA sequence: TGCGCCAGCAGCCACTCCCTAGCGGGGGGGTACAATGAGCAGTTCTTC.